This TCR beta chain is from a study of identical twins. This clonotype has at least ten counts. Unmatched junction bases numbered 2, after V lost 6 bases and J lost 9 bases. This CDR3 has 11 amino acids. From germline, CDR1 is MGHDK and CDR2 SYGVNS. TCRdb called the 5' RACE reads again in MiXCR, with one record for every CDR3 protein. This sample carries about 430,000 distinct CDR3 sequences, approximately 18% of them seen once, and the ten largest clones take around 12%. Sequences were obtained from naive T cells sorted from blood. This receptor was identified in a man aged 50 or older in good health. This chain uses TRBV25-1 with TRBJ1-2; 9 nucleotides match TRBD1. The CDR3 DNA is TGTGCCAGCAGGACAGGGGGAAGCTACACCTTC. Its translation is CASRTGGSYTF.